These 26 T cell receptor beta chains were all obtained from the same sample, sequenced in a study of OX40 agonist ivuxolimab in advanced cancers. Library preparation was by the immunoSEQ multiplex PCR assay. The table comes from immuneACCESS by way of TCRdb, which keeps in-frame sequences with V and J called. Part of the clones is missing from these tables; in studies checked, under half for an unresolved V gene and the rest for unknown reasons. For this sample there are 70,000 to 90,000 clones; about 88% appear just once. Clones ranked in the top ten supply 8% of the sample. The sample consisted of CD4+ or CD8+ T cells sorted from blood, taken in a trial of the OX40 agonist ivuxolimab. Receptors originate from an adult with an advanced solid tumor such as melanoma, head and neck, liver or kidney cancer.

This rearrangement joins TRBV11-2 to TRBJ2-7; D call uncertain. V lost 5 bases, J lost 8 bases, and 16 bases lay in between. CDR3 length: 13 amino acids. Germline V lookup: CDR1 SGHAT, CDR2 FQNNGV. The CDR3 coding sequence is TGTGCCAGCAGCCTCCCAGGAAGTTCTAAGCAGTACTTC. Translation gives CASSLPGSSKQYF.

The chain joins TRBV5-1 to TRBJ2-5; D is possibly TRBD2 (5 bases). The V and J ends lost 1 base and 5 bases respectively, with 9 bases between them. Germline assignment: CDR1 SGHRS and CDR2 YFSETQ. The CDR3 sequence is 13 residues long. In DNA form, the CDR3 reads TGCGCCAGCAGCTTGTTCCCGGGGGAGACCCAGTACTTC. It translates to CASSLFPGETQYF.

This clone was recorded only once. The chain carries TRBV4-2 and TRBJ2-5, with 7 bases that match TRBD1. This CDR3 is built from 16 residues. V lost 1 base, J lost 2 bases, and 7 bases stayed unmatched. The germline gives CDR1 LGHNA, CDR2 YNFKEQ. DNA of the CDR3: TGTGCCAGCAGCCAAGGAGCGAGACAGGGACAAGAGACCCAGTACTTC. Translating gives CASSQGARQGQETQYF.

The chain employs TRBV6-6 and TRBJ1-1, with 8 bases that match TRBD1. From germline, CDR1 is MNHNY and CDR2 SVGAGI (reference sequence). The CDR3 is made up of 14 amino acids. V lost 2 bases to trimming and J lost 6 bases; unmatched junction nucleotides: 5. The chain's CDR3 is CASSYLRDRPEAFF. The CDR3 region has the DNA TGTGCCAGCAGTTACCTCCGGGACAGGCCTGAAGCTTTCTTT.

The chain employs TRBV6-5 and TRBJ1-5; no clear D gene. V was cut by 6 bases and J by 2 bases, with 8 bases left in between. In germline, CDR1 is MNHEY, CDR2 SVGAGI. The CDR3 is made up of 13 amino acids. The CDR3 bases are TGTGCCAGCAGAATCCAACGCAATCAGCCCCAGCATTTT. This codes for CASRIQRNQPQHF.

The chain recombines TRBV4-1 with TRBJ2-3; 8 bases are shared with TRBD1. Germline CDR1 is MGHRA and CDR2 is YSYEKL. This CDR3 comprises 18 residues. V trimming: 0 bases; J trimming: 1 base; junction bases outside the gene matches: 9. This chain's CDR3 is CASSQDLSGQGGTDTQYF. Here the CDR3 DNA reads TGCGCCAGCAGCCAAGATCTATCAGGACAGGGAGGCACAGATACGCAGTATTTT.

The J gene is TRBJ1-1, the V gene TRBV6-5, with TRBD1 as a possible D gene (6 bases). CDR1 and CDR2 (germline): MNHEY, SVGAGI. This CDR3 spans 15 amino acids. The germline V and J ends were trimmed by 5 bases and 6 bases, with 19 bases remaining between them. Written as DNA, the CDR3 is TGTGCCAGCAGTAGGGGGACCTTAAAGGGGCCTGAAGCTTTCTTT. Amino acids: CASSRGTLKGPEAFF.

Concerning this clone itself: The sample carries other DNA sequences with the same CDR3. The V gene is TRBV5-1, the J gene TRBJ2-3, with D unresolved. CDR1 and CDR2 from the germline V gene are SGHRS and YFSETQ. This CDR3 has 11 amino acids. The V end lost 0 bases, the J end lost 6 bases, and 2 bases lay between the germline ends. This chain's CDR3 is CASSLADTQYF. The CDR3 DNA is TGCGCCAGCAGCTTGGCCGATACGCAGTATTTT. Supplemented by reference TRBV5-1 and TRBJ2-3, the full variable domain reads KAGVTQTPRYLIKTRGQQVTLSCSPISGHRSVSWYQQTPGQGLQFLFEYFSETQRNKGNFPGRFSGRQFSNSRSEMNVSTLELGDSALYLCASSLADTQYFGPGTRLTVL.

V is TRBV4-1 and J is TRBJ2-5; D might be TRBD1 (6 bases). The ends were cut back, 3 bases at V and 2 bases at J, with 19 bases in the middle. The length of the CDR3 is 17 residues. Germline values: CDR1 MGHRA, CDR2 YSYEKL. For the CDR3, the DNA is TGCGCCAGCAGCCAGGGCCCGGGACACCTTTTACAAGAGACCCAGTACTTC. It encodes CASSQGPGHLLQETQYF.

This chain joins TRBV9 and TRBJ2-3; 7 bases map to TRBD2. The CDR3 consists of 13 residues. With 4 bases clipped from V and 8 bases from J, the junction kept 7 bases outside the gene matches. CDR1 and CDR2 from the germline V gene are SGDLS and YYNGEE. The CDR3 DNA reads TGTGCCAGCAGCCCCGGGGACTATTCTACGCAGTATTTT. Translated, it gives CASSPGDYSTQYF.

The chain couples TRBV7-3 to TRBJ2-1; 12 positions match TRBD2. Germline values: CDR1 SGHTA, CDR2 FQGTGA. This CDR3 contains 16 residues. V lost 5 bases and J lost 9; bases outside the gene matches: 11. CDR3 sequence reads: CASSLSSGGAHGEQFF. Here the CDR3 DNA reads TGTGCCAGCAGCCTATCTAGCGGGGGGGCCCACGGTGAGCAGTTCTTC. Supplemented by reference TRBV7-3 and TRBJ2-1, the full variable domain reads GAGVSQTPSNKVTEKGKYVELRCDPISGHTALYWYRQSLGQGPEFLIYFQGTGAADDSGLPNDRFFAVRPEGSVSTLKIQRTERGDSAVYLCASSLSSGGAHGEQFFGPGTRLTVL.

The V call is TRBV25-1, the J call TRBJ2-7; weak D call: TRBD2 (6 bases). V was shortened by 5 bases and J by 4 bases, with 18 bases between the two germline ends. Germline loops: CDR1 MGHDK, CDR2 SYGVNS. This CDR3 region has 15 residues. The CDR3 loop is CASSPRRGAFYEQYF. The CDR3 DNA sequence: TGTGCCAGCAGTCCCAGGCGCGGGGCCTTTTACGAGCAGTACTTC.

The rearrangement uses TRBV5-1 and TRBJ1-1; D is uncertain. Per the germline V gene, CDR1 is SGHRS and CDR2 is YFSETQ. CDR3 size: 12 residues. V was pared by 4 bases and J by 5 bases, with 9 bases between. Here the CDR3 reads CASSPSGTEAFF. The CDR3 nucleotides are TGCGCCAGCAGCCCCTCCGGGACTGAAGCTTTCTTT.

The chain links TRBV15 to TRBJ1-1; TRBD1 agrees at 8 bases. Germline assignment: CDR1 LNHNV and CDR2 YYDKDF (reference sequence). V lost 3 bases, J lost 7 bases, and 4 bases stayed unmatched. The CDR3 is 13 amino acids. The CDR3 loop reads CATSRDRDGEAFF. As DNA, the CDR3 is TGTGCCACCAGCAGGGACAGGGATGGTGAAGCTTTCTTT.

The genes are TRBV5-4 and TRBJ2-5, with D possibly matching TRBD2 (5 bases). The CDR3 contains 13 residues. V was shortened by 4 bases and J by 7 bases, with 14 bases between the two germline ends. The germline CDR1 and CDR2 sequences are SGHNT and YYREEE (reference sequence). CDR3 DNA sequence: TGTGCCAGCAGCCGCGGACTTATGGGGACCCAGTACTTC. As protein: CASSRGLMGTQYF.

The chain carries TRBV4-3 and TRBJ2-2, with TRBD1 matching over 8 bases. The germline CDR1 and CDR2 sequences are LGHNA and YSLEER. V lost 3 bases, J lost 0 bases, and 3 bases stayed unmatched. The CDR3 has 16 amino acids. DNA for the CDR3: TGCGCCAGCAGCCATAGACAGGGGCCGAACACCGGGGAGCTGTTTTTT. Translation gives CASSHRQGPNTGELFF.

This clone showed up just a few times. The chain joins TRBV6-5 to TRBJ2-3; D possibly corresponds to TRBD1 (6 bases). V shed 6 bases and J shed 9 bases, with 13 bases lying between them. The CDR3 is made up of 12 amino acids. CDR1 MNHEY and CDR2 SVGAGI come from the germline V gene. CDR3 in amino acids: CASSELTGTQYF. The CDR3 DNA reads TGTGCCAGCAGCGAACTTACAGGGACGCAGTATTTT.

V gene TRBV18 combines with J gene TRBJ1-6, with D unclear. The CDR3 has 14 amino acids. The V gene lost 5 bases and the J gene lost 0 bases, with 5 bases spanning the gap. Germline V gene lookup returns CDR1 KGHSH and CDR2 LQKENI. The CDR3 loop is CASSSTSYNSPLHF. Written as DNA, the CDR3 is TGTGCCAGCTCATCTACCTCCTATAATTCACCCCTCCACTTT.

The chain combines TRBV19 with TRBJ1-4; TRBD1 agrees at 8 bases. V lost 6 bases to trimming and J lost 5 bases; unmatched junction nucleotides: 5. Per the germline V gene, CDR1 is LNHDA and CDR2 is SQIVND (reference sequence). The CDR3 extends over 14 amino acids. CDR3 nucleotides: TGTGCCAGTAGCCGACAGGGGCCGAATGAAAAACTGTTTTTT. It translates to CASSRQGPNEKLFF.

This rearrangement joins TRBV9 to TRBJ1-2, with 10 nucleotides matching TRBD1. Per germline, CDR1 SGDLS and CDR2 YYNGEE. The V and J ends lost 4 bases and 5 bases, in that order; junction bases with no gene match: 11. The CDR3 runs to 16 residues. The CDR3 nucleotides read TGTGCCAGCAGCTCCCTTTCCGGGACAGGGGCATATGGCTACACCTTC. Translation: CASSSLSGTGAYGYTF.

The chain uses TRBV6-1 and TRBJ1-6; D gene uncertain. V dropped 6 bases and J dropped 7 bases, with 13 bases sitting between them. CDR1 and CDR2 from the germline V gene are MNHNS and SASEGT. CDR3 length: 14 residues. Here the CDR3 reads CASRGLGGNSPLHF. CDR3 bases: TGTGCCAGCAGAGGCCTTGGAGGAAATTCACCCCTCCACTTT.

This chain connects TRBV14 to TRBJ2-3; weak D call: TRBD1 (6 bases). CDR3 length: 15 residues. Germline V gene lookup returns CDR1 SGHDN and CDR2 FVKESK. Trimming removed 3 bases at V and 4 bases at J, with 14 bases between. The CDR3 coding sequence is TGTGCCAGCAGCCAGCGCGGCAGGGGTGCAGATACGCAGTATTTT. Protein sequence: CASSQRGRGADTQYF.

This clone came up once. The CDR3 is CASRTGVGLPQHF. In nucleotides, the CDR3 is TGTGCCAGCAGAACAGGGGTGGGTCTGCCCCAGCATTTT. The chain combines TRBV28 with TRBJ1-5; 7 bases match TRBD1. The CDR3 extends over 13 amino acids. In germline, CDR1 is MDHEN, CDR2 SYDVKM. The V and J ends lost 6 bases and 9 bases, in that order; junction bases with no gene match: 8.

The chain is built from TRBV7-2 and TRBJ2-7; 9 bases are shared with TRBD1. V lost 7 bases to trimming and J lost 6 bases; unmatched junction nucleotides: 10. The CDR3 length is 14 residues. Germline CDR1 is SGHTA and CDR2 is FQGNSA. The CDR3 loop reads CASTKLMDRGEQYF. In DNA, the CDR3 is TGTGCCAGCACCAAACTAATGGACAGGGGCGAGCAGTACTTC.

The rearrangement joins TRBV14 to TRBJ2-7; a weak D match, TRBD2 (6 bases). From germline, CDR1 is SGHDN and CDR2 FVKESK. The CDR3 totals 13 residues. Trimming stripped 0 bases from V and 7 bases from J, with 10 bases between. In nucleotides, the CDR3 is TGTGCCAGCAGCCAAGATAGGAGGGGAGAGCAGTACTTC. It is translated as CASSQDRRGEQYF.

This chain connects TRBV25-1 to TRBJ2-7, with TRBD1 identical over 7 bases. The CDR3 is 14 residues long. Germline loops: CDR1 MGHDK, CDR2 SYGVNS. The J segment lost 0 bases and the V segment lost 4 bases, leaving 3 bases of the junction unmatched. The CDR3, as DNA: TGTGCCAGCAGTGCCGACAGGGCCTCCTACGAGCAGTACTTC. Residues: CASSADRASYEQYF.